This is a list of T cell receptor beta chains from one sample in a study of blood T cell repertoires in COVID-19. Repertoires were generated with immunoSEQ multiplex PCR, while TCRdb's copy carries only in-frame clones and drops some. The sample lists around 26,000 clones, roughly 89% seen once, with approximately 9% in the top ten. Sequenced input: peripheral blood. These receptors all come from a human donor with active COVID-19. The donor label of this sample is uncertain. The CDR3 runs from the conserved cysteine through the conserved F or W. The order of the fields is J gene, V gene, CDR3 protein.

J: TRBJ1-2
V: TRBV5-6
CDR3: CASSLERRTGVGGYTF

J: TRBJ1-2
V: TRBV10-3
CDR3: CAISPRDSLNYGYTF

J: TRBJ2-2
V: TRBV27
CDR3: CASTRLAGSRTGELFF

J: TRBJ2-2
V: TRBV9
CDR3: CASSVGDSTTGELFF

J: TRBJ2-1
V: TRBV5-4
CDR3: CASRNQAGVGSNEQFF

J: TRBJ2-7
V: TRBV7-9
CDR3: CASSSTGAPGEQYF

J: TRBJ2-2
V: TRBV24-1
CDR3: CATSEPRGFNTGELFF

J: TRBJ1-1
V: TRBV6-5
CDR3: CASSTPARVNTEAFF

J: TRBJ1-5
V: TRBV19
CDR3: CASSMRISNQPQHF

J: TRBJ2-7
V: TRBV11-3
CDR3: CASSSLALREQYF

J: TRBJ2-1
V: TRBV7-9
CDR3: CASSLNLAGVNEQFF

J: TRBJ2-2
V: TRBV9
CDR3: CASSVGLRTNTGELFF

J: TRBJ2-7
V: TRBV6-2/TRBV6-3
CDR3: CASSYLYRSPSDYEQYF

J: TRBJ2-1
V: TRBV29-1
CDR3: CSVGGTSGRTYNEQFF

J: TRBJ2-2
V: TRBV9
CDR3: CASSVGARSDTGELFF

J: TRBJ1-5
V: TRBV28
CDR3: CASSLRSLGNQPQHF

J: TRBJ2-2
V: TRBV19
CDR3: CASIPRGPMNTGELFF

J: TRBJ1-1
V: TRBV10-3
CDR3: CAISESNRDTEAFF

J: TRBJ2-1
V: TRBV9
CDR3: CASSEYSGSLSNEQFF

J: TRBJ1-4
V: TRBV7-8
CDR3: CASRGGTRATNEKLFF

J: TRBJ2-7
V: TRBV5-4
CDR3: CASSLVRVSHTSEQYF

J: TRBJ2-7
V: TRBV30
CDR3: CAWGTTGTKAHF

J: TRBJ2-3
V: TRBV7-2
CDR3: CASSPTLAGGGTDTQYF

J: TRBJ2-7
V: TRBV19
CDR3: CASSLTVGSYEQYF

J: TRBJ2-1
V: TRBV19
CDR3: CASNFMAGSYNEQFF

J: TRBJ1-6
V: TRBV6-5
CDR3: CASRLRQTPLHF

J: TRBJ2-3
V: TRBV11-2
CDR3: CASRLTASGTDTQYF

J: TRBJ2-7
V: TRBV28
CDR3: CASSDNSGTYEQYF

J: TRBJ2-6
V: TRBV6-6
CDR3: CASRGAGANVLTF

J: TRBJ2-7
V: TRBV4-1
CDR3: CASSQDYLGLAGVYEQYF

J: TRBJ2-1
V: TRBV11-2
CDR3: CASSFSFGPSYNEQFF

J: TRBJ2-4
V: TRBV6-2/TRBV6-3
CDR3: CASSQNGAKNIQYF

J: TRBJ2-1
V: TRBV4-3
CDR3: CASSQVAPTSGSMTYNEQFF

J: TRBJ2-7
V: TRBV6-5
CDR3: CASSQRGSYEQYF

J: TRBJ2-1
V: TRBV7-3
CDR3: CASTSAGVGEQFF

J: TRBJ2-7
V: TRBV6-5
CDR3: CASSYRQAYEQYF

J: TRBJ2-3
V: TRBV13
CDR3: CASSSGLAGKTDTQYF